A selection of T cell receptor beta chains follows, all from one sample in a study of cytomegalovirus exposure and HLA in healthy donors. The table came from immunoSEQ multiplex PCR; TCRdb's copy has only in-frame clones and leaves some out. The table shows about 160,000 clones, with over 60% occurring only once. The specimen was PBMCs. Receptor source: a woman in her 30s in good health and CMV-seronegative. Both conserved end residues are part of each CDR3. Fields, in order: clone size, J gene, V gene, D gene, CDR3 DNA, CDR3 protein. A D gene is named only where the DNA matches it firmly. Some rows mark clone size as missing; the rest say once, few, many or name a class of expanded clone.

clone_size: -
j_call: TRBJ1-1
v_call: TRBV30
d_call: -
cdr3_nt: TGTGCCTGGAGTGTTGGAGGAACTGAAGCTTTCTTT
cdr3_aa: CAWSVGGTEAFF

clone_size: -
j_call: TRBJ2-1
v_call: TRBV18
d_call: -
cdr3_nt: TGTGCCAGCTCACCACCGATCGGGGGCAATGAGCAGTTCTTC
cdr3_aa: CASSPPIGGNEQFF

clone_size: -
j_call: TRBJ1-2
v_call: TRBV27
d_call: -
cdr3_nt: TGTGCCAGCAGTTCCTTCATCAGGGGCTTTAGGGGCTACACCTTC
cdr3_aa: CASSSFIRGFRGYTF

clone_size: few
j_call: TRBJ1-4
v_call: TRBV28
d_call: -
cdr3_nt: TGTGCCAGCAGTTTTTCGTCGGGGGACTGGAAACTGTTTTTT
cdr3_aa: CASSFSSGDWKLFF

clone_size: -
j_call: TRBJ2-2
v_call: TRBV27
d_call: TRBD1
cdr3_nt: TGTGCCAGCAGTTCGCAACAGGGGGCCGGGGAGCTGTTTTTT
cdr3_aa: CASSSQQGAGELFF

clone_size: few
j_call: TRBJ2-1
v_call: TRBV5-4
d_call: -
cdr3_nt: TGTGCCAGCAGCTTGCGAGAGTACAATGAGCAGTTCTTC
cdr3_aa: CASSLREYNEQFF

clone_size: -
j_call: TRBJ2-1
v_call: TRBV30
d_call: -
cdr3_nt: TGTGCGAGGGCTTCGAGCAACTACAATGAGCAGTTCTTC
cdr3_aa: CARASSNYNEQFF

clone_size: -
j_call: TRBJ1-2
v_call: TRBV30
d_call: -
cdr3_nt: TGTGCCTGGAGTCGTTGGGGCGCTAACTATGGCTACACCTTC
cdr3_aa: CAWSRWGANYGYTF

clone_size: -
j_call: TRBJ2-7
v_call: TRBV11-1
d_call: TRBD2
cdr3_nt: TGTGCCAGCAGCAGAGGACTAGCGGGAACATACGAGCAGTACTTC
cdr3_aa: CASSRGLAGTYEQYF

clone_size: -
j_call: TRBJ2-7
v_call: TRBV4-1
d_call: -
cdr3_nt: TGCGCCACCCGAGGTCCGTCCGGGGACGAGCAGTACTTC
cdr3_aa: CATRGPSGDEQYF

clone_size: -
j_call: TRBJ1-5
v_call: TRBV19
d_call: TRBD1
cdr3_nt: TGTGCCAGTAGTATCAGGGGGCCGGGCAATCAGCCCCAGCATTTT
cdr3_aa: CASSIRGPGNQPQHF

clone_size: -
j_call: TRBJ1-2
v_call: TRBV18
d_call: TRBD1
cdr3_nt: TGTGCCAGCTCACCCTCCGGACAGGGTTATGGCTACACCTTC
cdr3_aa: CASSPSGQGYGYTF

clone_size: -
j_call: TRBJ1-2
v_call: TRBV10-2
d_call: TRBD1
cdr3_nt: TGCGCCAGCAGTGAGTCTAGACAGGGGGCGAAGGGCTACACCTTC
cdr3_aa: CASSESRQGAKGYTF

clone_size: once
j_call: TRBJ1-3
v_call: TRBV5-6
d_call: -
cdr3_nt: TGTGCCAGCAGCTTGGTTTCAGGAAGAAACACCATATATTTT
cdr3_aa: CASSLVSGRNTIYF

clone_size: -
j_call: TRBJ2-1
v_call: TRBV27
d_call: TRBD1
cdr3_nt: TGTGCCAGCAGTCCCGGACAGGGGCCCCGCGGGTTCTTC
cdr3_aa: CASSPGQGPRGFF

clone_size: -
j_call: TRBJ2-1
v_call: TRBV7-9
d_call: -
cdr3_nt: TGTTCCAGCAGCTTAGCCGGTATAAAGAGCTCCTACAATGAGCAGTTCTTC
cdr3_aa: CSSSLAGIKSSYNEQFF

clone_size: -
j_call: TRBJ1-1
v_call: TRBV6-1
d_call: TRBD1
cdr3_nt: TGTGCCAGCAGTGTGATCGGACAGGCCTGGGAAGCTTTCTTT
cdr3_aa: CASSVIGQAWEAFF

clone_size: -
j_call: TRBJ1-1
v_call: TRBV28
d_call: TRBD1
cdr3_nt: TGTGCCAGCAGTGGACAGGGTTTAGCTTTCTTT
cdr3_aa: CASSGQGLAFF

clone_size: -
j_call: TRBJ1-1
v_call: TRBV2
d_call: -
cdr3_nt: TGTGCCAGCAGTGTTCAGAACACTGAAGCTTTCTTT
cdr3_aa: CASSVQNTEAFF

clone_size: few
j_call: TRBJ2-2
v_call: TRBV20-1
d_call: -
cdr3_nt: TGCAGTGTCAGGGGCACCGGGGAGCTGTTTTTT
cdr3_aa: CSVRGTGELFF

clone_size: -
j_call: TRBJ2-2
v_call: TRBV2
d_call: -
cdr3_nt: TGTGCCAGCAGTGAAACAGGTTTGAACACCGGGGAGCTGTTTTTT
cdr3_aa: CASSETGLNTGELFF

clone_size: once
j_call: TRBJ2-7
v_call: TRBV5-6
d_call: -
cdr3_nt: TGTGCCAGCAGCTTGGCCGCGGACTACGAGCAGTACTTC
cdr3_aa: CASSLAADYEQYF

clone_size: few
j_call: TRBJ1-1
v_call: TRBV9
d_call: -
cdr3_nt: TGTGCCAGCAGCTATTATCCGGAGAGCGGCACTGAAGCTTTCTTT
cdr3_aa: CASSYYPESGTEAFF

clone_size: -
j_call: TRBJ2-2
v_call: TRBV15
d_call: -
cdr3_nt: TGTGCCACCAGCAGAAGCCGTTCCGGGGAGCTGTTTTTT
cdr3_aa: CATSRSRSGELFF

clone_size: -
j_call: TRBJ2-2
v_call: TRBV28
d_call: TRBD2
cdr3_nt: TGTGCCACCTCCCCTCTACTAGCGGGAGGGACCGGGGAGCTGTTTTTT
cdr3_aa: CATSPLLAGGTGELFF

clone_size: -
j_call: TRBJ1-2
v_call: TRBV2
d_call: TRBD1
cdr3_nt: TGTGCCAGCAGGGGACAGGCCTATGCTGGCTACACCTTC
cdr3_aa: CASRGQAYAGYTF

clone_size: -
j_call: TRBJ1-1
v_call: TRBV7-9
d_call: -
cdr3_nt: TGTGCCAGCAGCTTAAGACAGTTGAACACTGAAGCTTTCTTT
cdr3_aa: CASSLRQLNTEAFF

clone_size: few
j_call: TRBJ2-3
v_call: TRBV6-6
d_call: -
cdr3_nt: TGTGCCAGCAGCCTCGGGGATACGCAGTATTTT
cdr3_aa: CASSLGDTQYF

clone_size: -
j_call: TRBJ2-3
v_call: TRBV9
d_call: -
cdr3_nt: TGTGCCAGCAGCGTAGGTCGGTTCACAGATACGCAGTATTTT
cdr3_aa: CASSVGRFTDTQYF

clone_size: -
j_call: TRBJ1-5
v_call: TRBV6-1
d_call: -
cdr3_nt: TGTGCCAGCAGTGCCGGGACACGAAGCAATCAGCCCCAGCATTTT
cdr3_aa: CASSAGTRSNQPQHF

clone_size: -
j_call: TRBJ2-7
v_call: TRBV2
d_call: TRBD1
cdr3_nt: TGTGCCAGCAGTTTGAGGGGGCCTAAAGACAGCTACGAGCAGTACTTC
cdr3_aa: CASSLRGPKDSYEQYF

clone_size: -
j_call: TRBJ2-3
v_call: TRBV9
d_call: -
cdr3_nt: TGTGCCAGCAGCGGGAGGACCCCCACAGATACGCAGTATTTT
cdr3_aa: CASSGRTPTDTQYF

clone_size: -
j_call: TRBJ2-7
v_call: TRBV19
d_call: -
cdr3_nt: TGTGCCAGTAGTACTAACCGGGACACAGATTACGAGCAGTACTTC
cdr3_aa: CASSTNRDTDYEQYF

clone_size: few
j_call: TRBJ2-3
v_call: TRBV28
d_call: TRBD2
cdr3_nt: TGTGCCAGCAGACCAGCGGGGGCCCTCACAGATACGCAGTATTTT
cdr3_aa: CASRPAGALTDTQYF

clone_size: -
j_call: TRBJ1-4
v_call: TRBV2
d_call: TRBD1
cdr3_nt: TGTGCCAGCAGTCTAGACAGGGAGAGGAATGAAAAACTGTTTTTT
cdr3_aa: CASSLDRERNEKLFF

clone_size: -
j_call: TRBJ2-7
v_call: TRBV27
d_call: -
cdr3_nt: TGTGCCAGCAGTTTGGGGGGGGGCACTAGCTCCTACGAGCAGTACTTC
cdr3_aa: CASSLGGGTSSYEQYF

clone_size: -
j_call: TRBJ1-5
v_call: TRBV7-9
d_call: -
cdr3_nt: TGTGCCAGCAGCTCCGGGGAGTATCAGCCCCAGCATTTT
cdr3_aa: CASSSGEYQPQHF

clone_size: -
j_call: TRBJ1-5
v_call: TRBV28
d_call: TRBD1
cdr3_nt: TGTGCCAGCAGGACTGCAGGGGGACAGCCCCAGCATTTT
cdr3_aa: CASRTAGGQPQHF

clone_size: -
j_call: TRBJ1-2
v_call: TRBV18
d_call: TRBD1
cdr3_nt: TGTGCCAGTGGGGACAGGGGAGGCCATAACTATGGCTACACCTTC
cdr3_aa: CASGDRGGHNYGYTF

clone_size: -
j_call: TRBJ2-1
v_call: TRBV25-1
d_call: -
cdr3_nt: TGTGCCAGCGATGGGAGCTCCTACAATGAGCAGTTCTTC
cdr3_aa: CASDGSSYNEQFF

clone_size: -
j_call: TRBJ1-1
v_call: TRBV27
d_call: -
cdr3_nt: TGTGCCAGCAGTTTATCTGGCGGTGTCACTGAAGCTTTCTTT
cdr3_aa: CASSLSGGVTEAFF

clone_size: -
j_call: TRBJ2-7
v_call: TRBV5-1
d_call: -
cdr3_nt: TGCGCCAGCAGCTACATGGGAGCGTACGAGCAGTACTTC
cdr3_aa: CASSYMGAYEQYF

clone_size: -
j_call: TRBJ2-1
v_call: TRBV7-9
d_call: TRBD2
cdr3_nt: TGTGCCAGCAGCCCATCGGACGGGGCGGGAGGGAGGAGTGAGCAGTTCTTC
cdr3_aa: CASSPSDGAGGRSEQFF

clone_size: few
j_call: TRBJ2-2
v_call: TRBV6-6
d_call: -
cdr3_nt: TGTGCCAGCAGTGTTTTCGGCGGGGAGCTGTTTTTT
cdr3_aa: CASSVFGGELFF

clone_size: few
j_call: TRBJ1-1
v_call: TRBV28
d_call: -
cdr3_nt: TGTGCCGTATGGGGGCAGACTGAAGCTTTCTTT
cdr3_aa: CAVWGQTEAFF

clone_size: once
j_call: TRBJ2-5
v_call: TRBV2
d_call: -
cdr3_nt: TGTGCCAGCAGTGAAGACGTCGGGAGACAAGAGACCCAGTACTTC
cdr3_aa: CASSEDVGRQETQYF

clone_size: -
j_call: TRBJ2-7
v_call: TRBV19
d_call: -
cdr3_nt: TGTGCCAGTAAAGGGGAATCTTCCTCCTACGAGCAGTACTTC
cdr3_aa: CASKGESSSYEQYF

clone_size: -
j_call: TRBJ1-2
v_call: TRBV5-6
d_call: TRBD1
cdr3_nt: TGTGCCAGCAGCACCGGACAGGGGGTCAGGGGCTACACCTTC
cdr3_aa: CASSTGQGVRGYTF

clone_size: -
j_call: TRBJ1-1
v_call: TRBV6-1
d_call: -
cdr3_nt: TGTGCCACCTGCCTCGGGAACACTGAAGCTTTCTTT
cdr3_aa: CATCLGNTEAFF